This note documents a single TCR beta chain sequence. RNA transcripts served as template for amplifying TCR beta CDR3 sequences. The first round was an RT-PCR with HTBI primers, and the second round was a multiplex PCR. MiXCR, applied by TCRdb to the multiplex PCR reads, yields one record per CDR3 protein. Of about 400,000 distinct CDR3 sequences in the sample, about 16% were seen once. The CDR3 extends over 14 amino acids. The germline V and J ends were trimmed by 2 bases and 1 base, with 9 bases remaining between them. CDR1 and CDR2 (germline): MNHNS, SASEGT. The data derive from a study of Graves' ophthalmopathy and Graves' hyperthyroidism. PBMCs had their origin in fresh peripheral blood (roughly 9.3 ml).

Sequenced sample: peripheral blood. This sequence originates from a woman in her late teens or twenties with Graves' ophthalmopathy. The chain employs TRBV6-1 and TRBJ2-7, with D perhaps TRBD1 or TRBD2 (5 bases each). CDR3 loop: CASSEMGESYEQYF. The DNA of the CDR3 is TGTGCCAGCAGTGAAATGGGGGAATCCTACGAGCAGTACTTC.